The 7 T cell receptor beta chains given below trace back to one sample, sequenced in a study of shared clonotypes between healthy human individuals. TCRdb keeps only in-frame clones here, not all; method: immunoSEQ multiplex PCR. The table shows some 500,000 clones, with about 80% occurring only once. Sequenced material: PBMCs. The receptors shown here come from a woman aged 40 to 49 in good health. Some clones in this sample may be carry-over from other donors' samples.

V usage is TRBV28 and J usage is TRBJ2-7; TRBD2 matches at 7 bases. The CDR3 is made up of 15 amino acids. Germline V gene sequence: CDR1 MDHEN, CDR2 SYDVKM. Losses at the gene ends were 6 bases for V and 5 bases for J; bases not matched to a gene: 13. The CDR3 reads CASRVGASGTHEQYF. CDR3 nucleotides: TGTGCCAGCAGGGTCGGGGCTAGCGGCACCCACGAGCAGTACTTC.

The genes are TRBV27 and TRBJ2-7; the match to TRBD2 covers 12 bases. V trimming: 5 bases; J trimming: 7 bases; junction bases outside the gene matches: 9. In germline, CDR1 is MNHEY, CDR2 SMNVEV (reference sequence). This CDR3 is built from 15 residues. Written as DNA, the CDR3 is TGTGCCAGCAGTCCCCGACTAGCGGGAGTACTGGAGCAGTACTTC. This codes for CASSPRLAGVLEQYF.

The chain recombines TRBV25-1 with TRBJ1-5; a weak D match, TRBD1 (5 bases). This CDR3 is built from 13 residues. Trimming stripped 8 bases from V and 7 bases from J, with 15 bases between. CDR1 is MGHDK and CDR2 is SYGVNS in the germline V gene. The DNA for the CDR3 is TGTGCCAGCTGTAAAAGGGGCGGACAGCCCCAGCATTTT. Translating it yields CASCKRGGQPQHF.

CDR3 in amino acids: CAWSWTQYEQYF. DNA of the CDR3: TGTGCCTGGAGTTGGACCCAATACGAGCAGTACTTC. This chain uses TRBV30 with TRBJ2-7; D call uncertain. CDR1 is GTSNPN, CDR2 SVGIG, per germline (reference sequence). V shed 2 bases and J shed 4 bases, with 9 bases lying between them. CDR3 length: 12 amino acids.

A few counts support this clone. The chain is built from TRBV27 and TRBJ1-5, with D tentatively TRBD1 (5 bases). Per germline, CDR1 MNHEY and CDR2 SMNVEV (reference sequence). V shed 2 bases and J shed 6 bases, with 17 bases lying between them. The CDR3 has 16 residues. The CDR3 coding sequence is TGTGCCAGCAGTTTAACGTTCCAGGGATGGGGTCAGCCCCAGCATTTT. Protein: CASSLTFQGWGQPQHF.

The chain couples TRBV28 to TRBJ1-1; TRBD1 aligns across 9 bases. Germline CDR1 is MDHEN and CDR2 is SYDVKM. This CDR3 region has 12 residues. The V segment lost 1 base and the J segment 11 bases; nucleotides outside the gene matches: 2. CDR3 bases: TGTGCCAGCAGTTTATACGGACAGGGGGCTTTCTTT. This sequence encodes CASSLYGQGAFF.

The chain carries TRBV5-1 and TRBJ2-5; 10 bases agree with TRBD1. The end of the DNA fits TRBJ2-7 better, so the J call may be wrong. The CDR3 totals 14 residues. CDR1 and CDR2 (germline): SGHRS, YFSETQ. This CDR3 reads CASSPGQGIHEQYF. CDR3 sequence (DNA): TGCGCCAGCAGCCCGGGACAGGGGATCCACGAGCAGTACTTC.